Listed here are 13 T cell receptor beta chains from one sample, sequenced in a study of tumor and adjacent non-tumor tissue in lung cancer. A modified ARM-PCR protocol with three rounds of nested PCR amplified TCRbeta. TCRdb re-called the multiplex PCR reads with MiXCR, one entry per CDR3 protein. This table holds more than 60,000 distinct CDR3 sequences, 60% to 80% found once. RNA was extracted from bulk tissue without any cell sorting. The sample comprised lung tumor tissue. These receptors were obtained from a woman in her fifties or sixties with non-small cell lung cancer.

To note about this clonotype: No conserved phenylalanine or tryptophan is present at the end of the CDR3, so a read error is the likely explanation. This rearrangement joins TRBV11-3 to TRBJ2-1; D ambiguous. The V and J ends lost 10 bases and 13 bases respectively, with 11 bases between them. CDR3 length: 9 residues. From germline, CDR1 is SGHNT and CDR2 YENEEA. The CDR3 loop is CANSLVQFS. The CDR3 DNA reads TGTGCCAACAGTTTAGTCCAGTTCTCC.

The chain uses TRBV11-2 and TRBJ2-1; 8 nucleotides line up with TRBD2. V gave up 7 bases and J gave up 9 bases; unmatched junction bases: 17. Germline values: CDR1 SGHAT, CDR2 FQNNGV. This CDR3 contains 16 residues. CDR3 DNA sequence: TGTGCCAGCAACCCGATGGGGGGGACTAGTTGGACTGAGCAGTTCTTC. Protein product: CASNPMGGTSWTEQFF.

Details on this clonotype: One junction end disagrees with the germline gene, perhaps due to a read error. The chain recombines TRBV6-1 with TRBJ2-1, with 8 bases lining up with TRBD1. This CDR3 is 15 amino acids long. Germline-derived CDR1 and CDR2 are MNHNS and SASEGT. CDR3 DNA: TGTGTCAGCAGTGAGATAGACAGGGGTATTAATAAGCAGTTCTTC. Encoded protein: CVSSEIDRGINKQFF.

V usage is TRBV20-1 and J usage is TRBJ2-1; 7 bases are shared with TRBD2. Germline V gene lookup returns CDR1 DFQATT and CDR2 SNEGSKA (reference sequence). Trimming took 7 bases from V and 9 from J; bases not matched to a gene: 15. The CDR3 is 14 amino acids. The CDR3 DNA sequence: TGCAGTGGAACGACTACTAGCGACGGGGCTGAGCAGTTCTTC. This encodes CSGTTTSDGAEQFF.

With regard to this clonotype: A read error may be the cause here, since a much bigger clone is one base away. The CDR3 end shows no conserved phenylalanine or tryptophan, and so a read error is likely. The chain couples TRBV24-1 to TRBJ2-2; D is perhaps TRBD2 (5 bases). The germline V and J ends were trimmed by 7 bases and 7 bases, with 15 bases remaining between them. Per germline, CDR1 KGHDR and CDR2 SFDVKD. This CDR3 spans 14 amino acids. The chain's CDR3 is CATRERANDGELFL. In nucleotides, the CDR3 is TGTGCCACCAGGGAGAGGGCTAATGACGGGGAGCTGTTTCTT.

Note on this clonotype: The junction differs from germline at one of its ends, possibly a read error. The chain links TRBV10-3 to TRBJ1-5; TRBD1 agrees at 7 bases. The CDR3 loop spans 14 amino acids. Germline V lookup: CDR1 ENHRY, CDR2 SYGVKD. The CDR3 here is CVISETGWGQPQDF. The CDR3 DNA is TGTGTCATCAGTGAGACAGGGTGGGGTCAGCCCCAGGATTTT.

As to this clonotype: This may stem from a read error, because a much larger clone lies one nucleotide away. This sequence joins TRBV6-4 and TRBJ2-2; tentatively, D is TRBD1 or TRBD2 (6 bases each). The germline gives CDR1 MRHNA, CDR2 SNTAGT. The CDR3 sequence is 16 residues long. As DNA, the CDR3 is TGTGCCAGCAGTGACTCGAAGGAGGGGGACACCGAGGAGCTGTTTTTT. It codes for CASSDSKEGDTEELFF.

The sample holds a few counts of this clonotype. This may come from a read error, since a much larger clone is one base off. The chain combines TRBV12-3 or TRBV12-4 with TRBJ2-6, with D perhaps TRBD1 (6 bases). The CDR3 is 15 residues long. The CDR3 sequence is CVSTTTGLGANVLTF. The CDR3 DNA reads TGTGTCAGCACCACCACAGGGCTTGGGGCCAACGTCCTGACTTTC.

As to this clonotype: This may come from a read error, since a much larger clone is one base off. The J gene is TRBJ2-5, the V gene TRBV20-1; D may match TRBD1 or TRBD2 (5 bases each). Germline loops: CDR1 DFQATT, CDR2 SNEGSKA (reference sequence). The CDR3 totals 8 residues. CDR3 sequence reads: CSTSQGYF. In DNA form, the CDR3 reads TGCAGTACTAGTCAGGGGTACTTC.

Comment on this clonotype: Likely a read error: the CDR3 ends without its conserved phenylalanine or tryptophan. J is TRBJ1-2 and V is TRBV30; TRBD1 agrees at 7 bases. The length of the CDR3 is 12 residues. Germline CDR1 and CDR2: GTSNPN and SVGIG (reference sequence). V lost 5 bases to trimming and J lost 4 bases; unmatched junction nucleotides: 4. In DNA form, the CDR3 reads TGTGCCTGGTCAGGGGGTGTCTATGGCTACACCTTA. Amino acid sequence: CAWSGGVYGYTL.

On this clonotype itself: At one boundary the junction diverges from the germline segment, which might be a read error. The rearrangement uses TRBV29-1 and TRBJ2-5; D may be TRBD2 (5 bases). Germline lookup yields CDR1 SQVTM and CDR2 ANQGSEA. The CDR3 has 14 residues. The CDR3 region is CSVTGRKLQETQYF. DNA of the CDR3: TGTAGCGTCACCGGACGAAAACTTCAAGAGACCCAGTACTTC.

The sample holds a few counts of this clonotype. This sequence may be a read error, since a much larger clone differs from it by one base. This chain connects TRBV5-6 to TRBJ1-2, with D perhaps matching TRBD1 (5 bases). CDR1 and CDR2 (germline): SGHDT, YYEEEE. The CDR3 is 14 residues long. CDR3 bases: TGTGTCAGCATCTTGGTCCAGGGTGCCTATGGCTACACCTTC. Protein: CVSILVQGAYGYTF. Drawing the rest from reference TRBV5-6 and TRBJ1-2, the complete variable domain is DAGVTQSPTHLIKTRGQQVTLRCSPKSGHDTVSWYQQALGQGPQFIFQYYEEEERQRGNFPDRFSGHQFPNYSSELNVNALLLGDSALYLCVSILVQGAYGYTFGSGTRLTVV.

This clonotype occurred a few times. At one boundary the junction diverges from the germline segment, which might be a read error. The chain uses TRBV15 and TRBJ2-6, with a weak D call TRBD2 (6 bases). Germline values: CDR1 LNHNV, CDR2 YYDKDF (reference sequence). This CDR3 spans 16 amino acids. The DNA of the CDR3 is TGTGCCACTAGCAGGGCTGGGGGGACTGGGGCCAACGTCCTGACTTTC. It translates to CATSRAGGTGANVLTF.